Described below is a single T cell receptor beta chain sequence and its context. The data belong to a study of blood T cell repertoires in COVID-19. Turning to the study itself: COVID-19 samples from acute and convalescent phases originated in the United States, Italy and Spain. The cDNA or gDNA used as material had been derived from T cells, B-cell-depleted T cells, or PBMCs.

V was shortened by 0 bases and J by 11 bases, with 7 bases between the two germline ends. The CDR3 has 12 amino acids. How the authors handled the data: Cell counts per sample came from amplifying reference gene primers. Clones were sequenced by immunoSEQ multiplex PCR, and TCRdb holds only the in-frame ones, with some missing. V and J calls and clone size are as listed in that table; D and trimming were resolved from the DNA. The table records 300,000 or so clones, 87% of them present only once. The receptor comes from a man in his fifties with active or convalescent COVID-19. The sequencing input was peripheral blood. The chain carries TRBV12-3 or TRBV12-4 and TRBJ1-4; no clear D. Here the CDR3 DNA reads TGTGCCAGCAGTTTAGCGAGAGGGAAACTGTTTTTT. Translation: CASSLARGKLFF.